This TCR beta chain was captured in a study of identical twins. Study-wide points: For zero-insertion analyses, partial confounding could come from invariant MAIT and iNKT cells. Conclusions leaned on cross-sectional statistical analysis and did not track the same donors over time.

A universal primer site arose from template switching, and cDNA bore unique molecular identifiers. TCRdb itself ran the 5' RACE reads through MiXCR, one entry per CDR3 protein. The sample has 450,000 or so distinct CDR3 sequences, 12% to 15% seen once. This clonotype was seen a handful of times. Its target is unknown. Germline CDR1 is MGHRA and CDR2 is YSYEKL. With 1 base removed from V and 2 bases from J, the gap between germline ends came to 8 bases. There are 14 residues in the CDR3. This sample also belongs to another study, concerning yellow fever vaccine responses in identical twins.

The sequenced sample consisted of CD4+ T cells sorted from blood. The sequence came from a woman between 18 and 30 years old in good health. The chain combines TRBV4-1 with TRBJ1-2; a weak D match, TRBD1 (6 bases). The DNA of the CDR3 is TGCGCCAGCAGCCAAGGAGACAGGAACTATGGCTACACCTTC. Translation gives CASSQGDRNYGYTF.